Following are 10 T cell receptor beta chains from one sample sequenced in a study of a mutant IDH1 vaccine in newly diagnosed glioma. Time point given: week 11, during vaccination. A 20-mer mutant IDH1 peptide at 300 ug was injected subcutaneously with topical imiquimod. Antigen specificity for these receptors is unknown. Assay: immunoSEQ multiplex PCR; the TCRdb copy retains only in-frame clones and omits some. The sample yields approximately 64,000 clones, roughly 80% seen once. The source was PBMCs, collected from a glioma patient whose treatment included an IDH1 peptide vaccine. The receptors were gathered from a woman in her forties or fifties with glioma.

The J gene is TRBJ2-3, the V gene TRBV5-4, with D uncertain. This CDR3 is 17 amino acids long. CDR1 SGHNT and CDR2 YYREEE come from the germline V gene (reference sequence). Trimming left V 9 bases short and J 0 bases short, with 23 bases between. In DNA, the CDR3 is TGTGCCACCTCGCGTGGGTCCCCCACGGAAAGCACAGATACGCAGTATTTT. Residues: CATSRGSPTESTDTQYF.

J is TRBJ1-2 and V is TRBV27; no clear D gene. Germline CDR1 reads MNHEY; CDR2 reads SMNVEV (reference sequence). V was clipped by 4 bases and J by 0 bases, with 12 bases between them. This CDR3 spans 15 amino acids. The chain's CDR3 is CASSSTAFSNYGYTF. CDR3 nucleotide sequence: TGTGCCAGCAGTTCTACAGCCTTTTCTAACTATGGCTACACCTTC.

The J gene is TRBJ2-5, the V gene TRBV9; tentatively, D is TRBD2 (6 bases). CDR1 is SGDLS and CDR2 is YYNGEE in the germline V gene. The V gene lost 3 bases and the J gene lost 5 bases, with 17 bases spanning the gap. This CDR3 region has 15 residues. The CDR3 is CASSAPSGVRETQYF. As DNA, the CDR3 is TGTGCCAGCAGCGCCCCTTCGGGGGTTCGGGAGACCCAGTACTTC.

CDR3 sequence reads: CAIRSGQADEQFF. The CDR3 nucleotides read TGTGCCATCAGATCGGGACAGGCCGATGAGCAGTTCTTC. The chain employs TRBV10-3 and TRBJ2-1; 8 bases are a match to TRBD1. Germline V lookup: CDR1 ENHRY, CDR2 SYGVKD. V shed 6 bases and J 8 bases; nucleotides not matched to a gene: 6. This CDR3 has 13 amino acids.

The table lists this clone with a few counts. The chain recombines TRBV5-4 with TRBJ2-3, with 7 bases fitting TRBD2. Germline CDR1 is SGHNT and CDR2 is YYREEE (reference sequence). The CDR3 runs to 15 residues. The ends lost 5 bases at V and 2 bases at J; junction bases unmatched: 8. This CDR3 is CASRYGGGPTDTQYF. The DNA of the CDR3 is TGTGCCAGCAGATACGGCGGGGGACCCACAGATACGCAGTATTTT.

The V call is TRBV27, the J call TRBJ2-7, with a possible D match to TRBD1 (5 bases). The V and J ends lost 6 bases and 3 bases respectively, with 15 bases between them. CDR1 is MNHEY and CDR2 is SMNVEV in the germline V gene (reference sequence). The CDR3 spans 14 residues. The CDR3 spells CASSYGGRGYEQYF. CDR3 coding DNA: TGTGCCAGCAGCTATGGTGGTAGGGGCTACGAGCAGTACTTC.

The V gene is TRBV5-6, the J gene TRBJ1-5; D is unresolved. Per germline, CDR1 SGHDT and CDR2 YYEEEE. The CDR3 covers 13 residues. Trimming shortened V by 3 bases and J by 3 bases, and 7 bases separated the two germline ends. The CDR3 bases are TGTGCCAGCAGCTACCGGGACAATCAGCCCCAGCATTTT. It codes for CASSYRDNQPQHF.

This clone showed up just once. The genes are TRBV28 and TRBJ1-2, with 8 bases matching TRBD1. The germline CDR1 and CDR2 sequences are MDHEN and SYDVKM. This CDR3 region has 17 residues. V trimming: 2 bases; J trimming: 4 bases; junction bases outside the gene matches: 12. The CDR3 here is CASSLETGGTDGYGYTF. DNA of the CDR3: TGTGCCAGCAGTTTAGAAACAGGGGGAACAGACGGCTATGGCTACACCTTC.

The rearrangement uses TRBV7-2 and TRBJ1-1, with 7 positions matching TRBD1. CDR3 length: 14 residues. The V gene end was trimmed by 4 bases and the J gene end by 7 bases; junction bases not matched to a gene: 9. Germline V gives CDR1 SGHTA, CDR2 FQGNSA. The CDR3 here is CASSYRQGSDEAFF. The CDR3 coding sequence is TGTGCCAGCAGCTACCGACAGGGTTCAGATGAAGCTTTCTTT.

The chain recombines TRBV5-1 with TRBJ1-1; maybe TRBD1 (5 bases). With 4 bases removed from V and 1 base from J, the gap between germline ends came to 5 bases. The germline CDR1 and CDR2 sequences are SGHRS and YFSETQ. The CDR3 is made up of 12 amino acids. The CDR3, as DNA: TGCGCCAGCAGCCAGGGGAACACTGAAGCTTTCTTT. This translates into CASSQGNTEAFF.